The clone carrying this T cell receptor (beta chain) was observed many times. With 6 bases removed from V and 2 bases from J, the gap between germline ends came to 5 bases. Germline-derived CDR1 and CDR2 are ENHRY and SYGVKD. There are 13 residues in the CDR3. Preparation of the TCRbeta library involved a method that used unique molecular identifiers. TCRdb re-derived calls from the PCR reads in MiXCR, one entry per CDR3 protein. The sample consists of about 400,000 distinct CDR3 sequences, roughly 16% of them appearing once. The data were obtained in a study of T-cell reconstitution after alpha-beta-depleted transplantation in children.

This TCR came from a boy under three years old who had a stem cell transplant for Wiskott-Aldrich syndrome, so the T cells may come from the graft donor. This chain uses TRBV10-3 with TRBJ2-6; D gene ambiguous. Sequenced here: PBMCs, mostly from graft donor cells, sampled 360 days after TCRalphabeta/CD19-depleted stem cell transplant. The CDR3, as DNA: TGTGCCATCAGCCTACCTGGGGCCAACGTCCTGACTTTC. As protein: CAISLPGANVLTF.